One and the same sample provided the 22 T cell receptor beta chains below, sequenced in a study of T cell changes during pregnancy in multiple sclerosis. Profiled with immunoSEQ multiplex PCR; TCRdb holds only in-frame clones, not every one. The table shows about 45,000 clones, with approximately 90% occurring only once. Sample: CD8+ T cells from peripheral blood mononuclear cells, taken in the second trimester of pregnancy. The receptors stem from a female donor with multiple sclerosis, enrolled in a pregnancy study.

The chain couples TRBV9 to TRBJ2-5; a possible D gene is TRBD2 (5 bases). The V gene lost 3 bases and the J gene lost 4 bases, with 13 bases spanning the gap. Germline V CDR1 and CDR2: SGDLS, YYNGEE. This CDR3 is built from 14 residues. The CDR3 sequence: CASSASGRVETQYF. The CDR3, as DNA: TGTGCCAGCAGCGCCTCTGGGCGGGTAGAGACCCAGTACTTC.

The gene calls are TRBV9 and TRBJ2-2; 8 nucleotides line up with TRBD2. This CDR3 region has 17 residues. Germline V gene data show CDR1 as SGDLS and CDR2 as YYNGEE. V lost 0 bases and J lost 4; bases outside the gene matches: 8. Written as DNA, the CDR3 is TGTGCCAGCAGCGTAGGGGACGGGGGGGCCGTCACCGGGGAGCTGTTTTTT. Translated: CASSVGDGGAVTGELFF.

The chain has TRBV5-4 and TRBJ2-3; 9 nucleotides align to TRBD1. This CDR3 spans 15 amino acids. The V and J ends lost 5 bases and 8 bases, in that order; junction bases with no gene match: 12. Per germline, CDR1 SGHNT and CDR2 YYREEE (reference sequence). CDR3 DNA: TGTGCCAGCAGGACCCCGGGACAGGGAATTGGTACGCAGTATTTT. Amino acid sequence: CASRTPGQGIGTQYF.

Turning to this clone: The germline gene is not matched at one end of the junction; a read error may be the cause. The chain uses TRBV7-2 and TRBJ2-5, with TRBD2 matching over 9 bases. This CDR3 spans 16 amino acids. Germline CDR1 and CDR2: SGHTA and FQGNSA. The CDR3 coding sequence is TGCGCCAGCAGCCAAAGTCTGGCGGGGGGGTTTGAGACCCAGTACTTC. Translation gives CASSQSLAGGFETQYF.

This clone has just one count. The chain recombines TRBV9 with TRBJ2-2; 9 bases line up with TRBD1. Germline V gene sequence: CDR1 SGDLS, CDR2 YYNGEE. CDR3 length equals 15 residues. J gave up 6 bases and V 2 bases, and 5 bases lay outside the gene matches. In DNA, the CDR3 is TGTGCCAGCAGCGTCGACAGGGGGGAATCCGGGGAGCTGTTTTTT. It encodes CASSVDRGESGELFF.

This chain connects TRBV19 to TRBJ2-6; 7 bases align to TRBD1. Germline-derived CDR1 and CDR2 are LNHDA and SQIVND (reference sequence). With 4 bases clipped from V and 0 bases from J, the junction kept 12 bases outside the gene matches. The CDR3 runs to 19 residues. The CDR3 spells CASSRGFTRTGSGANVLTF. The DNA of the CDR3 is TGTGCCAGTAGTAGGGGATTTACTCGGACAGGCTCTGGGGCCAACGTCCTGACTTTC.

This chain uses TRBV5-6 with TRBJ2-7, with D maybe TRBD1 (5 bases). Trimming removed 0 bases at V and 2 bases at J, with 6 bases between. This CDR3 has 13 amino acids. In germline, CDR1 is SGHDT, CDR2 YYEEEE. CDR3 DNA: TGTGCCAGCAGCTTGGTGGGGCCCTACGAGCAGTACTTC. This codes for CASSLVGPYEQYF.

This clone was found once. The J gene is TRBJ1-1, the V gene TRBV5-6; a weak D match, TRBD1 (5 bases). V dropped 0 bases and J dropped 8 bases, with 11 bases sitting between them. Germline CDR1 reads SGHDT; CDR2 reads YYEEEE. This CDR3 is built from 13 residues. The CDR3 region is CASSLGRAREAFF. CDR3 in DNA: TGTGCCAGCAGCTTGGGCAGGGCCCGCGAAGCTTTCTTT.

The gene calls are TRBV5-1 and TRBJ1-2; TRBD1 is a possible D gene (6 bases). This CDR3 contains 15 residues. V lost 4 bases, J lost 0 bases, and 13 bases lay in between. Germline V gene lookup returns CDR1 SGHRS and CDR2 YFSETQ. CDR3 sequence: CASSPQQGTNYGYTF. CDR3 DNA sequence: TGCGCCAGCAGCCCCCAGCAGGGGACTAACTATGGCTACACCTTC.

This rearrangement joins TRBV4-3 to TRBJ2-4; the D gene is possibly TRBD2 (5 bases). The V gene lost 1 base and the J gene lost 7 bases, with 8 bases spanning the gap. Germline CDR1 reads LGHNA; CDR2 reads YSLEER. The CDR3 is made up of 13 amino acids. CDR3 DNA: TGCGCCAGCAGCCAAGGGACTGCGAACATTCAGTACTTC. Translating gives CASSQGTANIQYF.

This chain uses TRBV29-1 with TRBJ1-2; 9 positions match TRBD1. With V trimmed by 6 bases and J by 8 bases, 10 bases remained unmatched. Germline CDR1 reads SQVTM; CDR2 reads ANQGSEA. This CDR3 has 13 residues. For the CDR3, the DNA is TGCAGCGTCCCAGCGGACAGGGGCTCGGGCTACACCTTC. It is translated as CSVPADRGSGYTF.

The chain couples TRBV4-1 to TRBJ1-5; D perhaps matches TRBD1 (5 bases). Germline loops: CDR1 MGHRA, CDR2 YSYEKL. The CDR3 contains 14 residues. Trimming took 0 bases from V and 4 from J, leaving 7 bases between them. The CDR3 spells CASSQETANQPQHF. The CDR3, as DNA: TGCGCCAGCAGCCAAGAGACAGCTAATCAGCCCCAGCATTTT.

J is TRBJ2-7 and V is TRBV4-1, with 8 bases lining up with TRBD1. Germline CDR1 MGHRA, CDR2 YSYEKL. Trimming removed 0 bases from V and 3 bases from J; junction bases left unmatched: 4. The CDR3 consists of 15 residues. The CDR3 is CASSQDPGGYYEQYF. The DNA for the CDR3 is TGCGCCAGCAGCCAAGACCCAGGGGGCTACTACGAGCAGTACTTC.

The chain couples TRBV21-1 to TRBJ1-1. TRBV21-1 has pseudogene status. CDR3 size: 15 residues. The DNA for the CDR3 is TGTGCCAGCAGCCCCCGGCGGGGGGCGTCCCGCGAAGCTTTCTTT. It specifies CASSPRRGASREAFF.

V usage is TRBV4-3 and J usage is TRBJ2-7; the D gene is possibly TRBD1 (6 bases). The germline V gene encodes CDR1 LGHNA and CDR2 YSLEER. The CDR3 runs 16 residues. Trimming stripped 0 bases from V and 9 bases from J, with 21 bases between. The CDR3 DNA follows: TGCGCCAGCAGCCAAGAACCCCCAGGGGTGGACCCAAGGCAGTACTTC. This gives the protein CASSQEPPGVDPRQYF.

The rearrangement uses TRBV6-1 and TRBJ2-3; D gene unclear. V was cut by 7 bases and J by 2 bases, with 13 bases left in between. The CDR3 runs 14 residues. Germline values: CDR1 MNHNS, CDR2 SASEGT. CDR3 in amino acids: CASIYTEHTDTQYF. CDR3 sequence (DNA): TGTGCCAGCATTTATACCGAACACACAGATACGCAGTATTTT.

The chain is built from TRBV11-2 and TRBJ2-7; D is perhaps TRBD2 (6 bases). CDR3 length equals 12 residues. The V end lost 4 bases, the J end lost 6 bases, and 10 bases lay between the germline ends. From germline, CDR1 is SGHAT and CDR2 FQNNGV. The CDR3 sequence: CASSSGTPEQYF. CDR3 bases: TGTGCCAGCAGCTCTGGGACTCCCGAGCAGTACTTC.

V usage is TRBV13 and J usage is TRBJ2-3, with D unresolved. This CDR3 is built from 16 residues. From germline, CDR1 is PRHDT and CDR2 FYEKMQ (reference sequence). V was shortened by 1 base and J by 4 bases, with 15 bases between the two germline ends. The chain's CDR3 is CASSLVAGPFADTQYF. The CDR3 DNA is TGTGCCAGCAGCTTAGTGGCAGGCCCGTTCGCAGATACGCAGTATTTT.

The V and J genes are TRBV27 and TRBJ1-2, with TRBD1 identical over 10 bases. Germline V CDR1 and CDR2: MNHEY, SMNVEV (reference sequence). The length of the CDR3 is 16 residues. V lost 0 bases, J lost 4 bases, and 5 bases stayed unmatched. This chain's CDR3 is CASSLSTGGSIYGYTF. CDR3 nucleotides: TGTGCCAGCAGTTTATCGACAGGGGGCTCAATCTATGGCTACACCTTC.

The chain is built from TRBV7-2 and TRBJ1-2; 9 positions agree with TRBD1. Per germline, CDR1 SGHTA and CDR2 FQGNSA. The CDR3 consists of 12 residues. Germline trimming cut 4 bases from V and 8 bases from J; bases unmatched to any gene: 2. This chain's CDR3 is CASSSGQGGYTF. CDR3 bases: TGTGCCAGCAGCTCGGGACAGGGAGGCTACACCTTC.

CDR3 protein: CASSIALGPNTEAFF. CDR3 DNA: TGTGCCAGTAGTATCGCGCTTGGTCCGAACACTGAAGCTTTCTTT. V gene TRBV19 combines with J gene TRBJ1-1; D remains unclear. Trimming stripped 3 bases from V and 1 base from J, with 12 bases between. CDR1 is LNHDA, CDR2 SQIVND, per germline (reference sequence). The CDR3 is made up of 15 amino acids.

CDR3 loop: CASSIGGATYNSPLHF. The CDR3 nucleotides are TGTGCCAGCAGCATAGGGGGGGCCACCTATAATTCACCCCTCCACTTT. The rearrangement uses TRBV5-6 and TRBJ1-6; TRBD1 is a possible D gene (6 bases). The CDR3 length is 16 residues. Looked up from germline, CDR1 is SGHDT and CDR2 is YYEEEE. V lost 4 bases and J lost 2, with 13 bases in between.